In this sample, the clone carrying this TCR beta chain turned up many times. TCRdb used MiXCR to call clones anew from the PCR reads. The sample records around 45,000 clones, 16% being singletons. V lost 5 bases, J lost 2 bases, and 12 bases lay in between. CDR3 length equals 14 residues. CDR1 is SGHTA, CDR2 FQGNSA, per germline. This entry belongs to a study of metastatic and nonmetastatic thyroid tumors. There were no patients who had received any treatment before thyroid surgery. Source material: blood. This sequence joins TRBV7-2 and TRBJ1-2; a possible D gene is TRBD1 (5 bases). This TCR was sampled from a female donor with papillary thyroid cancer or a benign thyroid nodule (not recorded which). Some clones in this sample may be carry-over from other donors' samples. The CDR3 DNA is TGTGCCAGCAGCCCGACTTGGACAAACTATGGCTACACCTTC. It is translated as CASSPTWTNYGYTF. Based on the CDR3 plus reference TRBV7-2 and TRBJ1-2, the full variable domain is GAGVSQSPSNKVTEKGKDVELRCDPISGHTALYWYRQSLGQGLEFLIYFQGNSAPDKSGLPSDRFSAERTGGSVSTLTIQRTQQEDSAVYLCASSPTWTNYGYTFGSGTRLTVV.